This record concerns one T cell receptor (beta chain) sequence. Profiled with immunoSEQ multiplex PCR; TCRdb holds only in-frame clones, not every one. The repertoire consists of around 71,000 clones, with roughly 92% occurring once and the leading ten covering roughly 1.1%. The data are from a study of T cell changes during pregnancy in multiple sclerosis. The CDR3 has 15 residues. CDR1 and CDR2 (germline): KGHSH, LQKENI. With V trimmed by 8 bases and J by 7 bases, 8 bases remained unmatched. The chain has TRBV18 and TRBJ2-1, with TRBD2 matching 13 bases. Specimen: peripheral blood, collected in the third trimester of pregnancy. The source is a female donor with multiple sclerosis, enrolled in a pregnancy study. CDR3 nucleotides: TGTGCCAGCCGAACTACGACTAGCGGGGGGAATGAGCAGTTCTTC. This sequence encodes CASRTTTSGGNEQFF.